The 11 T cell receptor beta chains below were found in one sample sequenced in a study of blood T cell repertoires in COVID-19. Generated by immunoSEQ multiplex PCR, the TCRdb table keeps only in-frame clones and is missing some. The sample has 120,000 or so clones, approximately 85% seen once; the top ten hold less than 8.5%. Input material: peripheral blood. Receptors originate from a man at least 80 years old with active or convalescent COVID-19.

This clone was seen once. The chain is built from TRBV5-4 and TRBJ1-1; TRBD1 agrees at 7 bases. CDR1 and CDR2 from the germline V gene are SGHNT and YYREEE (reference sequence). This CDR3 region has 17 residues. The V segment lost 0 bases and the J segment 0 bases; nucleotides outside the gene matches: 8. DNA for the CDR3: TGTGCCAGCAGCTTGGTACTGACAGGGCGAATGAACACTGAAGCTTTCTTT. This encodes CASSLVLTGRMNTEAFF.

V usage is TRBV18 and J usage is TRBJ2-5; D is unclear. Trimming took 0 bases from V and 0 from J, leaving 2 bases between them. CDR1 and CDR2 from the germline V gene are KGHSH and LQKENI. The CDR3 length is 13 residues. Here the CDR3 reads CASSPPYQETQYF. The DNA of the CDR3 is TGTGCCAGCTCACCACCCTACCAAGAGACCCAGTACTTC.

The chain is built from TRBV7-2 and TRBJ1-1, with 9 bases fitting TRBD1. J gave up 8 bases and V 0 bases, and 7 bases lay outside the gene matches. The CDR3 sequence is 15 residues long. Germline CDR1 SGHTA, CDR2 FQGNSA. CDR3 bases: TGTGCCAGCAGCTTAGCGGTGGGAGGACAGGGGGAAGCTTTCTTT. Translating it yields CASSLAVGGQGEAFF.

The genes are TRBV2 and TRBJ2-5; perhaps TRBD1 as D (5 bases). The CDR3 extends over 12 amino acids. V gave up 7 bases and J gave up 1 base, with 7 bases separating them. Per germline, CDR1 SNHLY and CDR2 FYNNEI. The DNA of the CDR3 is TGTGCCAGCAACCAGGGCCAAGAGACCCAGTACTTC. Residues: CASNQGQETQYF. The full variable domain, in which reference TRBV2 and TRBJ2-5 provide the parts outside the CDR3, is EPEVTQTPSHQVTQMGQEVILRCVPISNHLYFYWYRQILGQKVEFLVSFYNNEISEKSEIFDDQFSVERPDGSNFTLKIRSTKLEDSAMYFCASNQGQETQYFGPGTRLLVL.

CDR3 bases: TGTGCCAGCAGCCCCCGGACTAGCGGGGGGCGGTGGGAGACCCAGTACTTC. Translated, it gives CASSPRTSGGRWETQYF. This rearrangement joins TRBV3-1 (or the pseudogene TRBV3-2) to TRBJ2-5, with TRBD2 matching over 14 bases. The germline CDR1 and CDR2 sequences are LGHDT and YNNKEL (reference sequence). The CDR3 length is 17 residues. V lost 4 bases to trimming and J lost 5 bases; unmatched junction nucleotides: 9.

The CDR3 region is CASSHREGGTDTQYF. The CDR3 coding sequence is TGTGCCAGCAGTCACAGGGAAGGGGGCACAGATACGCAGTATTTT. The gene calls are TRBV9 and TRBJ2-3; TRBD1 might be the D (6 bases). Trimming removed 5 bases from V and 1 base from J, with 14 bases in between. The CDR3 extends over 15 amino acids. CDR1 is SGDLS and CDR2 is YYNGEE in the germline V gene.

This chain joins TRBV6-5 and TRBJ2-3; 8 bases are shared with TRBD2. CDR3 length equals 14 residues. V dropped 5 bases and J dropped 2; count of bases not matched to a gene: 3. CDR1 and CDR2 from the germline V gene are MNHEY and SVGAGI. CDR3 residues: CASSKTSDTDTQYF. The CDR3 DNA sequence: TGTGCCAGCAGTAAGACTAGCGACACAGATACGCAGTATTTT.

The chain couples TRBV7-3 to TRBJ2-1; tentatively, D is TRBD2 (5 bases). Germline V gene lookup returns CDR1 SGHTA and CDR2 FQGTGA. V was clipped by 1 base and J by 3 bases, with 10 bases between them. The CDR3 length is 15 residues. The CDR3 coding sequence is TGTGCCAGCAGCTTAAGCGGGTACCACTACAATGAGCAGTTCTTC. The encoded protein is CASSLSGYHYNEQFF.

The V gene is TRBV7-9, the J gene TRBJ2-7, with D tentatively TRBD1 (6 bases). CDR1 is SEHNR and CDR2 is FQNEAQ in the germline V gene (reference sequence). This CDR3 region has 14 residues. The V end lost 4 bases, the J end lost 2 bases, and 12 bases lay between the germline ends. CDR3 protein: CASSWHRDPYEQYF. The DNA for the CDR3 is TGTGCCAGCAGCTGGCACAGGGATCCCTACGAGCAGTACTTC.

This clone was seen just once. This chain joins TRBV3-1 (or the pseudogene TRBV3-2) and TRBJ1-4; D is undetermined. V lost 0 bases to trimming and J lost 6 bases, with 5 bases between them. Germline-derived CDR1 and CDR2 are LGHDT and YNNKEL (reference sequence). CDR3 length: 13 residues. The CDR3 here is CASSQDQDEKLFF. CDR3 bases: TGTGCCAGCAGCCAAGATCAGGATGAAAAACTGTTTTTT.

This sequence joins TRBV5-1 and TRBJ1-4; TRBD1 matches at 9 bases. The V gene's germline CDR1 is SGHRS and CDR2 YFSETQ. J gave up 6 bases and V 3 bases, and 6 bases lay outside the gene matches. CDR3 size: 15 residues. This CDR3 is CASSSPDRGDEKLFF. The CDR3 nucleotides are TGCGCCAGCAGCTCCCCGGACAGGGGAGATGAAAAACTGTTTTTT.